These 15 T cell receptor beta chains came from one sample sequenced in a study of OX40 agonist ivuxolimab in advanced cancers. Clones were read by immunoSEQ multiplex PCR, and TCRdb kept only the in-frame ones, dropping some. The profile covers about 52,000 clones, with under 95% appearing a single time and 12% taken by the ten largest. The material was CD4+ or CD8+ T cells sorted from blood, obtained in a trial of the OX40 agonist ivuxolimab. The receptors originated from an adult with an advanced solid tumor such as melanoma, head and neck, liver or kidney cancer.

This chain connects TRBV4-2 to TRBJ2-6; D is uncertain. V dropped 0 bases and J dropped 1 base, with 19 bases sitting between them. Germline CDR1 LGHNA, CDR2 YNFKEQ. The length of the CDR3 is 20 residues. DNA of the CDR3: TGTGCCAGCAGCCAAGATCCCCCGGACCGAGGATTGTCTGGGGCCAACGTCCTGACTTTC. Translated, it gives CASSQDPPDRGLSGANVLTF.

The CDR3 sequence is CASSGQGRTSGYGYTF. For the CDR3, the DNA is TGTGCCAGCAGTGGGCAGGGAAGGACAAGCGGCTATGGCTACACCTTC. V gene TRBV11-3 combines with J gene TRBJ1-2, with a tentative D call TRBD1 (5 bases). The germline CDR1 and CDR2 sequences are SGHNT and YENEEA. V gave up 6 bases and J gave up 4 bases, with 21 bases separating them. This CDR3 region has 16 residues.

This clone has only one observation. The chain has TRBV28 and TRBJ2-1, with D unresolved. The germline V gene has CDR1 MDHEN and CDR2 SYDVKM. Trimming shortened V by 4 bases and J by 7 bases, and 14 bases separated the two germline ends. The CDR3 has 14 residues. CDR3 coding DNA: TGTGCCAGCAGTTCGTGGTTAGCCCAAAATGAGCAGTTCTTC. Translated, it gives CASSSWLAQNEQFF.

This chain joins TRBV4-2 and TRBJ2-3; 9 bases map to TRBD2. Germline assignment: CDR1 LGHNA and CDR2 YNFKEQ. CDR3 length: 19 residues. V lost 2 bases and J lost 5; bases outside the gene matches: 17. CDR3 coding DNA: TGTGCCAGCAGCCAACCATCTTCAGGACTAGCGTGGTCGGGAGATACGCAGTATTTT. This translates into CASSQPSSGLAWSGDTQYF.

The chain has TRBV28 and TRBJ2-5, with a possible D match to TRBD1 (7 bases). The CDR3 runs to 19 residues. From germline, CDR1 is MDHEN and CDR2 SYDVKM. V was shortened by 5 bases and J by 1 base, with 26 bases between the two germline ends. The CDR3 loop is CASSGWAPSQGGAQETQYF. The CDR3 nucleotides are TGTGCCAGCAGTGGGTGGGCCCCCTCCCAGGGGGGAGCCCAAGAGACCCAGTACTTC.

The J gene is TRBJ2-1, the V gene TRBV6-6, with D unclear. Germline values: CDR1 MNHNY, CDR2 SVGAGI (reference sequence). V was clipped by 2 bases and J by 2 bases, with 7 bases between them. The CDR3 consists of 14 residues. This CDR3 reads CASSYMQAYNEQFF. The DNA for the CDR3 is TGTGCCAGCAGTTACATGCAGGCCTACAATGAGCAGTTCTTC.

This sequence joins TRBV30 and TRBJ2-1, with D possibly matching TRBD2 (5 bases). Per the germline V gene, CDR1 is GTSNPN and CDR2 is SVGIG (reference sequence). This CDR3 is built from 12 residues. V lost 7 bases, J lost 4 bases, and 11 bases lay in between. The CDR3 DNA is TGTGCCTTGCGGACTCGTTACAATGAGCAGTTCTTC. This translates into CALRTRYNEQFF.

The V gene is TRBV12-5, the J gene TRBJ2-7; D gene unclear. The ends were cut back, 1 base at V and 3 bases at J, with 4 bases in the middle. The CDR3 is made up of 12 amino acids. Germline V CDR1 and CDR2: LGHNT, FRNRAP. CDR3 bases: TGTGCTAGTGGTTTGGACCTCTACGAGCAGTACTTC. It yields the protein CASGLDLYEQYF.

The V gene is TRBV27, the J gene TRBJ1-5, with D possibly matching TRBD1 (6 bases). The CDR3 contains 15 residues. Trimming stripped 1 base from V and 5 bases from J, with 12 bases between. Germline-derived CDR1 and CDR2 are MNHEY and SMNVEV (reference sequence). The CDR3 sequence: CASSLLGTSDQPQHF. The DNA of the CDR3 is TGTGCCAGCAGTTTATTGGGGACATCGGATCAGCCCCAGCATTTT.

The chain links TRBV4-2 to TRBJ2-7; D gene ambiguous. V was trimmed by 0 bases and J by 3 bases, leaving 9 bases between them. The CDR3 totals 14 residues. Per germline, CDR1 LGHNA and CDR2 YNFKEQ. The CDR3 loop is CASSQDGPGYEQYF. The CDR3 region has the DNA TGTGCCAGCAGCCAAGATGGCCCCGGCTACGAGCAGTACTTC.

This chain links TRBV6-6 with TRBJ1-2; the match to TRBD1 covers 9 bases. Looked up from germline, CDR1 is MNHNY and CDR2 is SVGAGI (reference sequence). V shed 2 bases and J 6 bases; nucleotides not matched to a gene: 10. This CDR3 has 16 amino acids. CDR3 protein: CASSYLRTGAYDGYTF. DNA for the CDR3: TGTGCCAGCAGTTACCTTAGGACAGGGGCGTACGATGGCTACACCTTC.

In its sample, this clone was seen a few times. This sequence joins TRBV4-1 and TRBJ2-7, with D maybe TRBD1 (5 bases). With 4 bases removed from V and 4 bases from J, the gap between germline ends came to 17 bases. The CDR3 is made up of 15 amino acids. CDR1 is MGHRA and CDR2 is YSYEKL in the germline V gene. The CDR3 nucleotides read TGCGCCAGCAGCCTTAAGACAGTGTCCTATTACGAGCAGTACTTC. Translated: CASSLKTVSYYEQYF.

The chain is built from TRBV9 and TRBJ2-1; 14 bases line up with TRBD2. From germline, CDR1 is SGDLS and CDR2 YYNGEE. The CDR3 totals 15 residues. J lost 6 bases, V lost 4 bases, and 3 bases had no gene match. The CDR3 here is CASSPGLAGVNEQFF. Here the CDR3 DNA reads TGTGCCAGCAGCCCGGGACTAGCGGGGGTCAATGAGCAGTTCTTC.

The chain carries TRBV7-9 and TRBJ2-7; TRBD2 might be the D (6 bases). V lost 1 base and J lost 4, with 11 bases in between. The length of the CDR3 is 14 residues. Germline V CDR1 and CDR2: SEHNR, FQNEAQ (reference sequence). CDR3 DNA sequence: TGTGCCAGCAGCTTAGACGTAGGAGGGTACGAGCAGTACTTC. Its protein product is CASSLDVGGYEQYF.

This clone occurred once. CDR3 DNA sequence: TGTGCCAGCAGTTTAGATAGCGGGAACCCCTCCTACGAGCAGTACTTC. Amino acid sequence: CASSLDSGNPSYEQYF. V is TRBV27 and J is TRBJ2-7, with 8 nucleotides matching TRBD2. J gave up 0 bases and V 2 bases, and 6 bases lay outside the gene matches. CDR3 length equals 16 residues. Per germline, CDR1 MNHEY and CDR2 SMNVEV (reference sequence).